This TCR beta chain was profiled in a study of blood T cell repertoires in COVID-19. Study-wide background: In each case, the material was cDNA or gDNA derived from T cells, B-cell-depleted T cells, or PBMCs.

As processed by the authors: Counts of nucleated cells, estimated from reference gene primer amplification, were obtained. TCRdb's copy holds only in-frame clones and misses some; the assay was immunoSEQ multiplex PCR. Clonal size and the V and J genes are those of that table, whereas D and trimming came from the DNA. The sample includes some 16,000 clones, around 87% seen only once; the top ten take about half. The specimen was peripheral blood. This receptor was taken from a man in his 60s with acute or convalescent COVID-19.

The DNA for the CDR3 is TGTGCCGGGGCTGGGGGGGGTACGCAGTATTTT. Translation: CAGAGGGTQYF. The chain is built from TRBV28 and TRBJ2-3, with 7 bases matching TRBD2. The junction had 7 bases not matched to a gene; V was cut back by 11 bases and J by 8 bases. Germline lookup yields CDR1 MDHEN and CDR2 SYDVKM. The CDR3 length is 11 residues.